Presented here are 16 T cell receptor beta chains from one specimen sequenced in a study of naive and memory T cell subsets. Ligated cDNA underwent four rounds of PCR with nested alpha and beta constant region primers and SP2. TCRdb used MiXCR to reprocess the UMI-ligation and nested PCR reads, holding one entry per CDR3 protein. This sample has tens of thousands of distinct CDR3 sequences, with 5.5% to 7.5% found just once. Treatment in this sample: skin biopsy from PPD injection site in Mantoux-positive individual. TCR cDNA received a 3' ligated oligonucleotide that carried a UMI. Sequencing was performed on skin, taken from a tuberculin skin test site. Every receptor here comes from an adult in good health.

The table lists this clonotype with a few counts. Here the CDR3 DNA reads TGCGCCAGCAGCTATGGACAGGTCACCGCCCTCGAAAATAAAATTCAGTACTTC. Protein sequence: CASSYGQVTALENKIQYF. The rearrangement joins TRBV5-1 to TRBJ2-4; TRBD1 matches 7 bases. V lost 3 bases to trimming and J lost 10 bases; unmatched junction nucleotides: 22. Germline V gene lookup returns CDR1 SGHRS and CDR2 YFSETQ. CDR3 length equals 18 residues.

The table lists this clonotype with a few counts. CDR3 nucleotides: TGTGCCAGCAGGCCCCGGGGACAGGGTGGAGGGTTCTCTGAAGCTTTCTTT. Translation: CASRPRGQGGGFSEAFF. The rearrangement uses TRBV6-1 and TRBJ1-1; TRBD1 matches at 9 bases. This CDR3 is built from 17 residues. Unmatched junction bases numbered 17, after V lost 6 bases and J lost 6 bases. CDR1 is MNHNS and CDR2 is SASEGT in the germline V gene.

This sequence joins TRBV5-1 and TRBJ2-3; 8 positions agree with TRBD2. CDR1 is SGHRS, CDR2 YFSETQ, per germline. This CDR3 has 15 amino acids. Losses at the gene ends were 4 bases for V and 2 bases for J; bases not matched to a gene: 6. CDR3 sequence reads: CASSPISGDTDTQYF. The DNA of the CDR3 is TGCGCCAGCAGCCCCATTAGCGGGGACACAGATACGCAGTATTTT.

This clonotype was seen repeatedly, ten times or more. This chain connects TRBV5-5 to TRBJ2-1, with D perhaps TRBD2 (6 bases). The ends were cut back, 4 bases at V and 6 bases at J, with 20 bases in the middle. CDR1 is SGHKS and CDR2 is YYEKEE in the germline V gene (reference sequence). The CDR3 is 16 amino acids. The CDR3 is CASSHPSAGSLNEQFF. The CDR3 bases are TGTGCCAGCAGCCATCCTAGCGCCGGGAGTCTCAATGAGCAGTTCTTC. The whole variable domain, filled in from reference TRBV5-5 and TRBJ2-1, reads DAGVTQSPTHLIKTRGQQVTLRCSPISGHKSVSWYQQVLGQGPQFIFQYYEKEERGRGNFPDRFSARQFPNYSSELNVNALLLGDSALYLCASSHPSAGSLNEQFFGPGTRLTVL.

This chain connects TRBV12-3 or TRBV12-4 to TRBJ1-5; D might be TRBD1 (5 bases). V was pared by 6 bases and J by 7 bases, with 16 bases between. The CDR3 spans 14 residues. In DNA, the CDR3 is TGTGCCAGCAGCCCTGGTGAGGGGTTCCAGCCCCAGCATTTT. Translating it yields CASSPGEGFQPQHF.

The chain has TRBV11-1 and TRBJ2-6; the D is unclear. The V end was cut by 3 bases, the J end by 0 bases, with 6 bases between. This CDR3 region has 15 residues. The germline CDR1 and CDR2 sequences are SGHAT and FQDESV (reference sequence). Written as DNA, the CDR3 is TGTGCCAGCAGCTTGGACGGCTCTGGGGCCAACGTCCTGACTTTC. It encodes CASSLDGSGANVLTF.

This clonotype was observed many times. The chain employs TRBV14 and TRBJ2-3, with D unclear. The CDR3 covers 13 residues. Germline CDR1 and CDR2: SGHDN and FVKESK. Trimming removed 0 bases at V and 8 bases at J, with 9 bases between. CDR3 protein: CASSQEGASTQYF. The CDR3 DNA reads TGTGCCAGCAGCCAAGAGGGCGCCAGTACGCAGTATTTT. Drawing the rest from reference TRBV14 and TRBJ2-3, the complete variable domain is EAGVTQFPSHSVIEKGQTVTLRCDPISGHDNLYWYRRVMGKEIKFLLHFVKESKQDESGMPNNRFLAERTGGTYSTLKVQPAELEDSGVYFCASSQEGASTQYFGPGTRLTVL.

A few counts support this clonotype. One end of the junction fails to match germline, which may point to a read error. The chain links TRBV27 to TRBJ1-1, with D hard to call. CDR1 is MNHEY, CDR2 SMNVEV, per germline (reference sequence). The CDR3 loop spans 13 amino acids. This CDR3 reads CASSLEGDTGAFF. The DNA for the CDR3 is TGTGCCAGCAGTTTAGAGGGAGACACTGGAGCTTTCTTT.

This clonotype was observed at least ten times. The CDR3 bases are TGTGCCAGCCGGGACAGGCTGTACGAGCAGTACTTC. It translates to CASRDRLYEQYF. The chain employs TRBV2 and TRBJ2-7; 8 bases are shared with TRBD1. This CDR3 region has 12 residues. Per the germline V gene, CDR1 is SNHLY and CDR2 is FYNNEI. V lost 8 bases, J lost 4 bases, and 4 bases stayed unmatched. The whole variable domain, remainder taken from reference TRBV2 and TRBJ2-7, is EPEVTQTPSHQVTQMGQEVILRCVPISNHLYFYWYRQILGQKVEFLVSFYNNEISEKSEIFDDQFSVERPDGSNFTLKIRSTKLEDSAMYFCASRDRLYEQYFGPGTRLTVT.

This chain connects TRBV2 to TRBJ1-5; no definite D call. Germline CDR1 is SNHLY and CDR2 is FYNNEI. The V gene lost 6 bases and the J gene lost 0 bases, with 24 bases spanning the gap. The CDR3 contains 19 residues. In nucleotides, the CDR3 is TGTGCCAGCAGGACCCCTGGCCGACACAACCGGGATAGCAATCAGCCCCAGCATTTT. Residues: CASRTPGRHNRDSNQPQHF.

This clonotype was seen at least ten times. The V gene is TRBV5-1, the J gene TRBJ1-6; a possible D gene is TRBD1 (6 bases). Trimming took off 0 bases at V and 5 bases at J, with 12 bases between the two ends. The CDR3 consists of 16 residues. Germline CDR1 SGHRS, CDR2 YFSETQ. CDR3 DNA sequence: TGCGCCAGCAGCTTGGGTCGGGACACCAATAATTCACCCCTCCACTTT. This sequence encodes CASSLGRDTNNSPLHF.

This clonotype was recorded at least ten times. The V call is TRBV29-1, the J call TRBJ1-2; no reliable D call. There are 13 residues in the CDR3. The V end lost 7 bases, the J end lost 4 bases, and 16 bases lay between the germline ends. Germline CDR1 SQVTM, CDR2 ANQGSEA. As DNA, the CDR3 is TGCAGCGCATCCGGTCCGACCAGCTATGGCTACACCTTC. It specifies CSASGPTSYGYTF.

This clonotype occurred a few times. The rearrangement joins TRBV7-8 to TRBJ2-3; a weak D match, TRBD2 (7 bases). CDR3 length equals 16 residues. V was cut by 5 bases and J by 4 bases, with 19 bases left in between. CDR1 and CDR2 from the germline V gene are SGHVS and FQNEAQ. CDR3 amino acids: CASSLPLGGGSDTQYF. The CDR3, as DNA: TGTGCCAGCAGCCTACCACTGGGAGGGGGGTCAGATACGCAGTATTTT.

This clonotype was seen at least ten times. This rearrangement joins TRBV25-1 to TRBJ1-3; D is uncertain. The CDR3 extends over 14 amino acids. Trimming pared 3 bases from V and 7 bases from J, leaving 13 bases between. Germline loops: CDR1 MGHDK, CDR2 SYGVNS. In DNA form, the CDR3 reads TGTGCCAGCAGTGAGGCAGGCCGTGGCAACACCATATATTTT. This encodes CASSEAGRGNTIYF.

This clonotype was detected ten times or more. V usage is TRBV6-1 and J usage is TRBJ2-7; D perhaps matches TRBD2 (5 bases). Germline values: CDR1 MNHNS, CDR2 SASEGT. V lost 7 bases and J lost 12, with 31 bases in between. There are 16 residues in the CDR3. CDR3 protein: CASILMHEGSTTVTYF. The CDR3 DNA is TGTGCCAGCATCCTAATGCACGAGGGCAGTACTACAGTGACGTACTTC.

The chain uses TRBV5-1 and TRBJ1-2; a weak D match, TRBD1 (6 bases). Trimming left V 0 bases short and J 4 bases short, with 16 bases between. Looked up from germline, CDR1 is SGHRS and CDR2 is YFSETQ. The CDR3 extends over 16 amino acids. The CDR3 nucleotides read TGCGCCAGCAGCTTGGGCAGGGGTCCATCCTTCTATGGCTACACCTTC. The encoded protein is CASSLGRGPSFYGYTF.